The rows below give T cell receptor beta chains drawn from one sample of a study of blood T cell repertoires in COVID-19. Produced via immunoSEQ multiplex PCR; TCRdb's table is partial and in-frame only. The sample comprises 250,000 to 350,000 clones, 80% to 85% of which are singletons, and around 14% rests with the top ten. The sequenced sample consisted of peripheral blood. The source is a person in their 70s with COVID-19, enrolled during active disease. The CDR3 runs from the conserved cysteine through the conserved F or W. A D gene is named only where the DNA matches it firmly. Some rows mark clone size as missing; the rest say once, few, many or name a class of expanded clone.

CDR3nt	CDR3aa	d_gene	j_gene	abundance	v_gene	len
TGTGCCAGCAGTTTTGTGGGGGGGGTTCGGTACGAGCAGTACTTC	CASSFVGGVRYEQYF	TRBD2	TRBJ2-7	.	TRBV28	15
TGCGCCAGCAGCCTGGCTGGGGGGGCTTCCGGAGCTTTCTTT	CASSLAGGASGAFF	.	TRBJ1-1	.	TRBV5-1	14
TGTGCCGCTCGAGGACAGGGGATGAATTCACCCCTCCACTTT	CAARGQGMNSPLHF	TRBD1	TRBJ1-6	.	TRBV28	14
TGTGCCAGCAGTTTTCGCAGGGAATATACGCAGTATTTT	CASSFRREYTQYF	.	TRBJ2-3	.	TRBV28	13
TGTGCCATCAGTGAGTCGACGAGCAGGGGGTCGAACACTGAAGCTTTCTTT	CAISESTSRGSNTEAFF	TRBD1	TRBJ1-1	once	TRBV10-3	17
TGCGCCAGCAGCGCGGAAGGGGGACGGACCCACTACGAGCAGTACTTC	CASSAEGGRTHYEQYF	.	TRBJ2-7	.	TRBV5-1	16
TGTGCCAGCAGCCGCGACAGGGTTCGGGCTTTCTTT	CASSRDRVRAFF	TRBD1	TRBJ1-1	.	TRBV3-1/TRBV3-2	12
TGTGCCAGCAGTATAGCGGGGGGCCGAAATGAGCAGTTCTTC	CASSIAGGRNEQFF	TRBD2	TRBJ2-1	.	TRBV27	14
TGTGCCAGCAGCTGGGCGGGGGGGCAAGAGACCCAGTACTTC	CASSWAGGQETQYF	TRBD2	TRBJ2-5	.	TRBV7-2	14
TGTGCCAGCAGCTTAGCGGGGACAAATGAAGCTTTCTTT	CASSLAGTNEAFF	.	TRBJ1-1	.	TRBV7-9	13
TGTGCCAGTAGTCAATGGGACAGCCGGGAGCTGTTTTTT	CASSQWDSRELFF	TRBD1	TRBJ2-2	.	TRBV19	13
TGTGCCAGCAGTTACTCTAGGTGGGCCCCGAACGAGCAGTACTTC	CASSYSRWAPNEQYF	.	TRBJ2-7	.	TRBV6-5	15
TGTGCCAGCAGTCCCTCTGGGGGCAAGGAGCAGTTCTTC	CASSPSGGKEQFF	.	TRBJ2-1	.	TRBV28	13
TGTGCCAGCTCACCCCCCTACGACATAGCAGATACGCAGTATTTT	CASSPPYDIADTQYF	.	TRBJ2-3	.	TRBV18	15
TGTGCCAGCAGTTTTTATGGCGGAATAAATGAAAAACTGTTTTTT	CASSFYGGINEKLFF	.	TRBJ1-4	.	TRBV28	15
TGTGCCATCAGTGAGTCTGGCTTTAAGCCCCAGCATTTT	CAISESGFKPQHF	.	TRBJ1-5	.	TRBV10-3	13
TGTGCCAGCAGCGGCTGGACAGGAAGGAACACTGAAGCTTTCTTT	CASSGWTGRNTEAFF	TRBD1	TRBJ1-1	.	TRBV7-9	15
TGTGCCAGCAGCCCCACCGGGACCGGGGGTGAAAAACTGTTTTTT	CASSPTGTGGEKLFF	.	TRBJ1-4	.	TRBV5-8	15
TGCGCCAGCAGCTGGACAGGCGGAGAGACCCAGTACTTC	CASSWTGGETQYF	TRBD1	TRBJ2-5	.	TRBV5-1	13
TGTGCCAGCAACTTGGGGCGGGGGGGTGTTGACAATGAGCAGTTCTTC	CASNLGRGGVDNEQFF	TRBD2	TRBJ2-1	.	TRBV27	16
TGCGCCAGCAGCTTACAGTTCACTAGCACAGATACGCAGTATTTT	CASSLQFTSTDTQYF	.	TRBJ2-3	.	TRBV5-1	15
TGTGCCAGCAGCTTTAACAGGAAGACTAGGAATGGTAATGAGCAGTTCTTC	CASSFNRKTRNGNEQFF	.	TRBJ2-1	.	TRBV7-9	17
TGCGCCAGCAGCCAAGATGGCGGGGGCGATGGGGCCAACGTCCTGACTTTC	CASSQDGGGDGANVLTF	.	TRBJ2-6	.	TRBV4-3	17
TGTGCCAGCAGCTTGACGGGTGGAGAGACCCAGTACTTC	CASSLTGGETQYF	.	TRBJ2-5	.	TRBV5-6	13
TGTGCCAGCTCACGGTTCGGGACAATCGCTTACGAGCAGTACTTC	CASSRFGTIAYEQYF	.	TRBJ2-7	.	TRBV7-2	15
TGCGCCAGCAGCTTGGGTACAGGGGTCTTGGACACTGAAGCTTTCTTT	CASSLGTGVLDTEAFF	TRBD1	TRBJ1-1	.	TRBV5-1	16
TGTGCCAGCAGTTACAAGCAGGGGTCCGATGATTCACCCCTCCACTTT	CASSYKQGSDDSPLHF	.	TRBJ1-6	.	TRBV6-5	16
TGTGCCACCAGCAGAAAACAGGGCTACGAGCAGTACTTC	CATSRKQGYEQYF	.	TRBJ2-7	few	TRBV15	13
TGTGCCAGCAGTGAACCATCCCCTAGCTACACCTTC	CASSEPSPSYTF	.	TRBJ1-2	.	TRBV6-1	12
TGTGCCAGCTGGGGTGGGGGCCTCGGGTACGAGCAGTACTTC	CASWGGGLGYEQYF	.	TRBJ2-7	few	TRBV27	14
TGTGCCAGCAGTTTAGGCTCGGGAGGTACCTACGAGCAGTACTTC	CASSLGSGGTYEQYF	TRBD2	TRBJ2-7	.	TRBV28	15
TGTGCCAGCAGCTTGAACGGGGGAGGGGAAAAACTGTTTTTT	CASSLNGGGEKLFF	.	TRBJ1-4	few	TRBV7-2	14
TGTGCCAGTAGTATTTTCCGGGACAGGGGACAAGAGACCCAGTACTTC	CASSIFRDRGQETQYF	TRBD1	TRBJ2-5	.	TRBV19	16
TGCGCCAGCAGTTGGACTAGCGGGGACCCTACGAACACCGGGGAGCTGTTTTTT	CASSWTSGDPTNTGELFF	TRBD2	TRBJ2-2	.	TRBV4-3	18
TGTGCCAGCAGCTTAGGGGGGACAGGGGTTGCCTATGGCTACACCTTC	CASSLGGTGVAYGYTF	TRBD1	TRBJ1-2	.	TRBV7-2	16
TGTGCCAGCAGTACCTACCGGGACAGGGTTGATAGAAACACCATATATTTT	CASSTYRDRVDRNTIYF	TRBD1	TRBJ1-3	.	TRBV11-2	17
TGTGCCAGCAGCCAATCCGGGGGTAGGGGGCGAGCTTTCTTT	CASSQSGGRGRAFF	TRBD1	TRBJ1-1	.	TRBV16	14
TGTGCCAGTAGTATTCGGGCGGGGACTAGCGGGAATACCAATGAGCAGTTCTTC	CASSIRAGTSGNTNEQFF	TRBD2	TRBJ2-1	.	TRBV19	18
TGTGCCATCAGTGGCGACAGGGGGCGTAACGGGGAGCTGTTTTTT	CAISGDRGRNGELFF	TRBD1	TRBJ2-2	.	TRBV10-3	15
TGCGCCAGCAGCTATAAGGACAGGGGACCTTCCGAGCAGTACTTC	CASSYKDRGPSEQYF	TRBD1	TRBJ2-7	.	TRBV5-1	15
TGTGCCAGCAGTTTGAGGGGGCTGGGGTCCCAAGAGACCCAGTACTTC	CASSLRGLGSQETQYF	TRBD1	TRBJ2-5	.	TRBV28	16
TGTGCCAGCAGCGCGATGACAGGGAGTAACACTGAAGCTTTCTTT	CASSAMTGSNTEAFF	TRBD1	TRBJ1-1	.	TRBV7-6	15